Listed below are T cell receptor beta chains from one sample, sequenced in a study of blood T cells in healthy people across ages. TCRdb re-analysed the 5' RACE reads in MiXCR, keeping a single row per CDR3 protein. The table lists roughly 2 million distinct CDR3 sequences, roughly 52% of them singletons. The sequenced sample consisted of blood. Receptors were obtained from a woman aged 40 to 55 in good health. Both conserved end residues are part of each CDR3. D genes are given only for firm matches. A row's size may be missing; if present it is once, few, many or a size class.

size	V	D	J	CDR3	DNA
NA	TRBV13	TRBD2	TRBJ2-5	CASSLGRGGRQETQYF	TGTGCCAGCAGCTTAGGGCGGGGGGGTCGTCAAGAGACCCAGTACTTC
NA	TRBV6-1	TRBD1	TRBJ1-2	CASSDDRAGGYTF	TGTGCCAGCAGCGACGACAGGGCCGGAGGCTACACCTTC
NA	TRBV7-9	NA	TRBJ2-5	CASRHRAEGIETQYF	TGTGCCAGCAGACATAGGGCAGAGGGGATCGAGACCCAGTACTTC
NA	TRBV6-1	NA	TRBJ1-4	CASSSRPPQLTNEKLFF	TGTGCCAGCAGTAGCCGGCCCCCCCAGTTAACTAATGAAAAACTGTTTTTT
NA	TRBV19	NA	TRBJ2-5	CASSSPWTVRVETQYF	TGTGCCAGTAGTAGCCCTTGGACGGTGCGTGTGGAGACCCAGTACTTC
NA	TRBV6-6	TRBD1	TRBJ2-5	CASSDRVGETQYF	TGTGCCAGCAGCGACAGGGTAGGGGAGACCCAGTACTTC
few	TRBV21-1	NA	TRBJ2-1	CASSTRSSYNEQFF	TGTGCCAGCAGCACCCGGAGCTCCTACAATGAGCAGTTCTTC
NA	TRBV10-3	TRBD1	TRBJ2-3	CAISPTGQNTDTQYF	TGTGCCATCAGCCCCACGGGACAGAACACAGATACGCAGTATTTT
few	TRBV3-1	NA	TRBJ2-1	CASSQVFRGIHEQFF	TGTGCCAGCAGCCAAGTGTTCCGCGGGATCCATGAGCAGTTCTTC
NA	TRBV29-1	TRBD1	TRBJ2-7	CSVGGRGQYEQYF	TGCAGCGTAGGGGGCAGGGGGCAGTACGAGCAGTACTTC
NA	TRBV15	NA	TRBJ1-1	CATSRSMGSTGTMNTEAFF	TGTGCCACCAGCAGATCTATGGGGAGTACGGGAACTATGAACACTGAAGCTTTCTTT
NA	TRBV10-3	NA	TRBJ2-7	CAISGSGYEQYF	TGTGCCATCAGTGGTTCGGGGTACGAGCAGTACTTC
NA	TRBV7-9	TRBD1	TRBJ1-1	CASSLQGQVTEAFF	TGTGCCAGCAGCTTACAGGGACAGGTCACTGAAGCTTTCTTT
NA	TRBV5-1	NA	TRBJ2-3	CASSTGDSTTQYF	TGCGCCAGCAGCACTGGGGACTCTACTACGCAGTATTTT
few	TRBV20-1	NA	TRBJ2-1	CSASIYNEQFF	TGCAGTGCTAGCATCTACAATGAGCAGTTCTTC
NA	TRBV28	NA	TRBJ2-1	CASSWTGGQLGEQFF	TGTGCCAGCAGTTGGACTGGGGGCCAGTTGGGTGAGCAGTTCTTC
NA	TRBV5-1	TRBD2	TRBJ2-1	CASSIVAGGDEQFF	TGCGCCAGCAGCATTGTAGCGGGGGGCGATGAGCAGTTCTTC
NA	TRBV4-2	NA	TRBJ1-2	CASSQEVEGNYGYTF	TGTGCCAGCAGCCAAGAAGTTGAGGGTAACTATGGCTACACCTTC